This TCR beta chain was sequenced for a study of regulatory T cells in long-lasting Graves disease. Germline-derived CDR1 and CDR2 are SNHLY and FYNNEI. This CDR3 is built from 14 residues. The ends were cut back, 4 bases at V and 2 bases at J, with 11 bases in the middle. Time point meaning: newly diagnosed GD, antithyroid drugs for less than 3 months. PBMC RNA was the source of the TCR library. iRepertoire HTBI primers and Arm-PCR of CDR3 regions built TCR beta libraries. TCRdb re-called the multiplex PCR reads with MiXCR, one entry per CDR3 protein. The table has under 800,000 distinct CDR3 sequences, 16% seen once. Another study also made use of these data, one on T cells in Graves' hyperthyroidism and ophthalmopathy.

The receptor was isolated from a woman in her twenties or thirties with Graves disease. The sample was peripheral blood mononuclear cells (PBMCs), taken at new diagnosis, from a patient treated with antithyroid drugs. The chain combines TRBV2 with TRBJ1-2; no clear D gene. The DNA of the CDR3 is TGTGCCAGCAGTGGTAATGTGGGGAACTATGGCTACACCTTC. Protein product: CASSGNVGNYGYTF.